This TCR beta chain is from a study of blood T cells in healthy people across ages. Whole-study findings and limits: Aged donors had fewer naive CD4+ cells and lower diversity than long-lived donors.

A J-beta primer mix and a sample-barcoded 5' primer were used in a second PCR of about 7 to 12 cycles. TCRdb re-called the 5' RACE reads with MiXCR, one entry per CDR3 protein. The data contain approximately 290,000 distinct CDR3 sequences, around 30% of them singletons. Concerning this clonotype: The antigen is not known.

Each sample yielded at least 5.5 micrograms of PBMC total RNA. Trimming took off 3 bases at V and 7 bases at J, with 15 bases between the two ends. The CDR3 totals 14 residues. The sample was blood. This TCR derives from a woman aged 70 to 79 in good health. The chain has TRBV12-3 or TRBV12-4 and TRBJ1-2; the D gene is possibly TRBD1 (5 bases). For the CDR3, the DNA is TGTGCCAGCAGTTTGAACCCACCGGGGGGTGGCTACACCTTC. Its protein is CASSLNPPGGGYTF.